The rows below give T cell receptor beta chains drawn from one sample of a study of blood T cell repertoires in COVID-19. Sequenced by immunoSEQ multiplex PCR; TCRdb stores in-frame clones only, minus some. The data show almost 100,000 clones, about 89% seen once. The source material was peripheral blood. These TCRs come from a man aged 50 to 60 with acute or convalescent COVID-19. Both conserved end residues are trimmed from each CDR3. The order of the fields is J gene, V gene, clone size, CDR3 protein. Clone size appears in some rows only: once, few, many, or a class for an expanded clone.

J gene: TRBJ2-1
V gene: TRBV3-1/TRBV3-2
clone size: .
CDR3 protein: ASSFPGQGLSNEQF

J gene: TRBJ2-1
V gene: TRBV7-8
clone size: .
CDR3 protein: ASSLFGDEQF

J gene: TRBJ1-3
V gene: TRBV28
clone size: .
CDR3 protein: ASSFQTGGNTIY

J gene: TRBJ1-1
V gene: TRBV20-1
clone size: .
CDR3 protein: SAARTGVTF

J gene: TRBJ1-6
V gene: TRBV28
clone size: .
CDR3 protein: ASSLEGTGSSPLH

J gene: TRBJ1-5
V gene: TRBV18
clone size: .
CDR3 protein: ASAPPGVHGNQPQH

J gene: TRBJ2-7
V gene: TRBV21-1
clone size: .
CDR3 protein: ASSNVYRGKY

J gene: TRBJ1-2
V gene: TRBV27
clone size: .
CDR3 protein: ATRDSEFYGYT

J gene: TRBJ1-2
V gene: TRBV6-4
clone size: once
CDR3 protein: ASRNEETANYGYT

J gene: TRBJ2-1
V gene: TRBV7-9
clone size: few
CDR3 protein: ASSPGQGLDNEQF

J gene: TRBJ1-1
V gene: TRBV29-1
clone size: .
CDR3 protein: SAGGWVNTEAF

J gene: TRBJ2-7
V gene: TRBV11-2
clone size: .
CDR3 protein: ASGGTIGYEQY

J gene: TRBJ2-7
V gene: TRBV21-1
clone size: .
CDR3 protein: ASSVGTSGSYEQY

J gene: TRBJ2-6
V gene: TRBV18
clone size: .
CDR3 protein: ASSRAGGRSGANVLT

J gene: TRBJ1-2
V gene: TRBV29-1
clone size: few
CDR3 protein: SVVLNRGFNYGYT

J gene: TRBJ2-1
V gene: TRBV7-4
clone size: once
CDR3 protein: ASSLGDRAFYNEQF

J gene: TRBJ2-1
V gene: TRBV7-3
clone size: .
CDR3 protein: ASSPQGAGNEQF

J gene: TRBJ1-1
V gene: TRBV7-8
clone size: .
CDR3 protein: ASSSKQGNTEAF

J gene: TRBJ2-7
V gene: TRBV5-1
clone size: .
CDR3 protein: ASSPPGDEQY

J gene: TRBJ2-4
V gene: TRBV11-3
clone size: .
CDR3 protein: ASSDNTFSPKNIQY

J gene: TRBJ2-4
V gene: TRBV27
clone size: .
CDR3 protein: ASSSRQLAKNIQY

J gene: TRBJ2-2
V gene: TRBV24-1
clone size: few
CDR3 protein: ATSDFFSGELF

J gene: TRBJ1-5
V gene: TRBV19
clone size: .
CDR3 protein: ASSIWAPGSSQPQH

J gene: TRBJ1-3
V gene: TRBV3-1/TRBV3-2
clone size: .
CDR3 protein: ASSRRTGGNRSGNTIY

J gene: TRBJ1-3
V gene: TRBV25-1
clone size: .
CDR3 protein: ASSGDRASGNTIY

J gene: TRBJ1-3
V gene: TRBV19
clone size: .
CDR3 protein: ASSPGQRNTIY

J gene: TRBJ2-3
V gene: TRBV9
clone size: once
CDR3 protein: ASSATGNTQY

J gene: TRBJ1-4
V gene: TRBV11-2
clone size: .
CDR3 protein: ASSGYREKLF

J gene: TRBJ1-1
V gene: TRBV5-6
clone size: once
CDR3 protein: ASSFGAPMNTEAF

J gene: TRBJ2-1
V gene: TRBV2
clone size: .
CDR3 protein: ASTPLAGNYNEQF

J gene: TRBJ2-5
V gene: TRBV12-3/TRBV12-4
clone size: few
CDR3 protein: ASSPRETQY

J gene: TRBJ1-2
V gene: TRBV9
clone size: .
CDR3 protein: ASSVGGGTYGYT

J gene: TRBJ1-5
V gene: TRBV5-1
clone size: once
CDR3 protein: ASSLTSSNQPQH

J gene: TRBJ1-3
V gene: TRBV18
clone size: .
CDR3 protein: ASSPAGGDGNTIY

J gene: TRBJ2-7
V gene: TRBV6-2/TRBV6-3
clone size: .
CDR3 protein: ASSYQRLEQY

J gene: TRBJ2-7
V gene: TRBV5-1
clone size: .
CDR3 protein: ASSLVARTGAYEQY

J gene: TRBJ2-5
V gene: TRBV20-1
clone size: .
CDR3 protein: SASSGRGSETQY

J gene: TRBJ2-1
V gene: TRBV25-1
clone size: .
CDR3 protein: ASSRATGGNEQF

J gene: TRBJ1-5
V gene: TRBV15
clone size: .
CDR3 protein: ATSSHGGFGNQPQH

J gene: TRBJ2-7
V gene: TRBV13
clone size: .
CDR3 protein: ASSPAGAYEQY

J gene: TRBJ2-1
V gene: TRBV9
clone size: once
CDR3 protein: ASTGSGRGSYNEQF

J gene: TRBJ2-7
V gene: TRBV7-2
clone size: .
CDR3 protein: ASSFLADNTYEQY

J gene: TRBJ2-7
V gene: TRBV7-8
clone size: few
CDR3 protein: ASSLGGGGGEQY

J gene: TRBJ1-1
V gene: TRBV5-6
clone size: many
CDR3 protein: ASSLDGGSVYTEAF

J gene: TRBJ2-3
V gene: TRBV10-1
clone size: .
CDR3 protein: ASSGQGLAGDTQY

J gene: TRBJ2-1
V gene: TRBV18
clone size: .
CDR3 protein: ASSPLPGTSGRPFDADEQF

J gene: TRBJ1-1
V gene: TRBV9
clone size: once
CDR3 protein: ASSAGGTGKDTEAF

J gene: TRBJ2-3
V gene: TRBV6-1
clone size: few
CDR3 protein: ASSEGGGASRDTQY

J gene: TRBJ1-6
V gene: TRBV30
clone size: .
CDR3 protein: AWSRRGPEFSSYNSPLH

J gene: TRBJ2-5
V gene: TRBV24-1
clone size: .
CDR3 protein: ATSDVDRVLGETQY

J gene: TRBJ2-2
V gene: TRBV19
clone size: .
CDR3 protein: ASSWLGDTGELF

J gene: TRBJ2-3
V gene: TRBV24-1
clone size: .
CDR3 protein: ATSDPGTGGSDTQY